This T cell receptor (beta chain) is from a study of siplizumab effects on memory and regulatory T cells. The overall study: With siplizumab at approximately 1.1 ug/mL or without drug, mixed lymphocyte reactions were set up in pairs.

For every sample, about 10^5 TCR templates were assayed. Profiled with immunoSEQ multiplex PCR; TCRdb holds only in-frame clones, not every one. The sample records approximately 13,000 clones, around 40% being singletons. Study-wide points: The majority of clones, roughly 75-95% of proliferating CD4+ or CD8+ clones, lacked an assignable naive or memory phenotype.

A roughly six-day coculture at 37°C was performed with the mixed lymphocyte reaction cells. This clone was found a few times. The antigen remains unidentified. The CDR3 spans 16 residues. V lost 5 bases and J lost 4; bases outside the gene matches: 5. From germline, CDR1 is PRHDT and CDR2 FYEKMQ (reference sequence). The gene calls are TRBV13 and TRBJ2-1; 13 nucleotides align to TRBD2. The sample comprised CFSE-low (dividing) CD8+ T cells sorted from an allogeneic mixed lymphocyte reaction. The clonotype originates from a human donor in good health; the cells came from an allogeneic mixed lymphocyte reaction. Here the CDR3 DNA reads TGTGCCAGCAGCCCGCCGGGACTAGCGGGGTACAATGAGCAGTTCTTC. Protein sequence: CASSPPGLAGYNEQFF.